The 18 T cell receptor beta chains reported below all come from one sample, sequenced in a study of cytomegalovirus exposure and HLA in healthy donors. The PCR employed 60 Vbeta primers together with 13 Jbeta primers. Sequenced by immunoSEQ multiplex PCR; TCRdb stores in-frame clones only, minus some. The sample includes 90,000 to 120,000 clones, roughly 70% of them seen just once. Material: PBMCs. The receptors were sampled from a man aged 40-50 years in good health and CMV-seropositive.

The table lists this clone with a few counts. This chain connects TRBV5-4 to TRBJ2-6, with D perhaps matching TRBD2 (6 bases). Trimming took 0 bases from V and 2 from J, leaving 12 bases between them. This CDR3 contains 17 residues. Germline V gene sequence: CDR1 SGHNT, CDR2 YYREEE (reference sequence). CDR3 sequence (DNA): TGTGCCAGCAGCTTGGGGGGTGGCGGGACTGGGGCCAACGTCCTGACTTTC. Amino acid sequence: CASSLGGGGTGANVLTF.

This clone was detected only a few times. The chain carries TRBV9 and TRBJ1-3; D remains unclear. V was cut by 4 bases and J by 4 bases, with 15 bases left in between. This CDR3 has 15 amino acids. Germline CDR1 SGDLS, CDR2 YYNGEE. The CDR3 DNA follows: TGTGCCAGCAGCACCCTCCAGATGCCGGGAAACACCATATATTTT. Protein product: CASSTLQMPGNTIYF.

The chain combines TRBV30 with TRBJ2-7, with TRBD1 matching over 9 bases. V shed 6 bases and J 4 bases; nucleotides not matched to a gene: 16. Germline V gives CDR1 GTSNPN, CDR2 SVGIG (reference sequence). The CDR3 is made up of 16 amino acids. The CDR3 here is CACQLHRDRARYEQYF. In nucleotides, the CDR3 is TGTGCCTGCCAGCTCCACCGGGACAGGGCCCGTTACGAGCAGTACTTC.

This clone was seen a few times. The CDR3 DNA reads TGCGCCAGCAGCCAAGCCGTGGGCAGGGGGCGAAGCTATGGCTACACCTTC. It is translated as CASSQAVGRGRSYGYTF. The chain carries TRBV4-1 and TRBJ1-2; 8 nucleotides line up with TRBD1. Germline-derived CDR1 and CDR2 are MGHRA and YSYEKL. V shed 1 base and J 4 bases; nucleotides not matched to a gene: 11. The CDR3 is 17 residues long.

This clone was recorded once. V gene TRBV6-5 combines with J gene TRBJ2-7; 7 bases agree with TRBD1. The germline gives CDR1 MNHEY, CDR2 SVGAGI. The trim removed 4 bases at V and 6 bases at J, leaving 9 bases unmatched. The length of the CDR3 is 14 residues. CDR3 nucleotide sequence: TGTGCCAGCAGTTCACAGGGGCACGACAGCGAGCAGTACGTC. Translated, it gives CASSSQGHDSEQYV.

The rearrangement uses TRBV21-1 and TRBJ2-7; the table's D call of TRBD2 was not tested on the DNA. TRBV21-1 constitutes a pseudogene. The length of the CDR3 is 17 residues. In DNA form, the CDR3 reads TGTGCCAGCAGCTCACCTAGGTCTAAGCGGGCCTCCTACGAGCAGTACGTC. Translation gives CASSSPRSKRASYEQYV.

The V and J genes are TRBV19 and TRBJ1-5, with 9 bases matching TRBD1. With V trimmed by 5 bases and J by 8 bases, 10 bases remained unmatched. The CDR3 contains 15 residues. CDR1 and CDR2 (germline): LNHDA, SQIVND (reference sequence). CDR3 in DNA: TGTGCCAGTAGTCTCCGGGACAGGGCGGATAAGCCCCAGCATTTT. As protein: CASSLRDRADKPQHF.

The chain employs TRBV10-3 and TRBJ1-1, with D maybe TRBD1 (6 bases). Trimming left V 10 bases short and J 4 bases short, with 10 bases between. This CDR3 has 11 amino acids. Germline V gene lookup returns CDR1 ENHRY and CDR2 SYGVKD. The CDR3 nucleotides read TGTGCCACAGGGGTAACCACTGAAGCTTTCTTT. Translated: CATGVTTEAFF.

The CDR3 region is CASSLPPAAENSPLHF. The CDR3 coding sequence is TGTGCCAGCAGCCTCCCCCCGGCAGCGGAGAATTCACCCCTCCACTTT. This chain connects TRBV28 to TRBJ1-6; no reliable D call. The germline V gene has CDR1 MDHEN and CDR2 SYDVKM. The CDR3 is 16 amino acids. Between the trimmed V and J ends, which lost 6 bases and 7 bases, there was a span of 19 bases.

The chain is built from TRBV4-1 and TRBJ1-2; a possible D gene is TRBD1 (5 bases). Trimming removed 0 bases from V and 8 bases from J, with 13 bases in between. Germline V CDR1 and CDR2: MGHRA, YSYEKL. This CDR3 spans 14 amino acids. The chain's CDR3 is CASSQDFWGVGYTF. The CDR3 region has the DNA TGCGCCAGCAGCCAAGATTTTTGGGGGGTGGGCTACACCTTC.

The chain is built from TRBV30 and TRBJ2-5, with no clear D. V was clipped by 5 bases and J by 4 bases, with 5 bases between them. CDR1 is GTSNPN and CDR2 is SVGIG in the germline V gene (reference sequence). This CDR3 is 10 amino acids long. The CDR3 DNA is TGTGCCTGGGCCGGAGAGACCCAGTACTTC. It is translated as CAWAGETQYF.

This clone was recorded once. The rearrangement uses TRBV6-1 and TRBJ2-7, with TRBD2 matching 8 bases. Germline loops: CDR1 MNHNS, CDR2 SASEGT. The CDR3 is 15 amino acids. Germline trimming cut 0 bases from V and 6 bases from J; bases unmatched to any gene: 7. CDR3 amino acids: CASSEASREGLEQYF. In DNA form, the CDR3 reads TGTGCCAGCAGTGAAGCTAGCCGGGAGGGGCTCGAGCAGTACTTC.

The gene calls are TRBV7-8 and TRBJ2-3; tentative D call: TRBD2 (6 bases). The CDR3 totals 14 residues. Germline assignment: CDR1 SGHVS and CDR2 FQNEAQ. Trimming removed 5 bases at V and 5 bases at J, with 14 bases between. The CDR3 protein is CASSEGTVGDTQYF. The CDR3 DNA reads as TGTGCCAGCAGCGAAGGGACTGTTGGAGATACGCAGTATTTT.

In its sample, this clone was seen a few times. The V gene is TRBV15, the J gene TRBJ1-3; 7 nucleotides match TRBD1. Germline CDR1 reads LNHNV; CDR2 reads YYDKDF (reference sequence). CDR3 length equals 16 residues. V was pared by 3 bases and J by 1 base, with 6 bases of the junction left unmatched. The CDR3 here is CATSSRQGGSGNTIYF. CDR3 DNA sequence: TGTGCCACCAGCAGTCGACAGGGAGGTTCTGGAAACACCATATATTTT. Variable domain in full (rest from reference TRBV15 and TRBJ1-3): DAMVIQNPRYQVTQFGKPVTLSCSQTLNHNVMYWYQQKSSQAPKLLFHYYDKDFNNEADTPDNFQSRRPNTSFCFLDIRSPGLGDTAMYLCATSSRQGGSGNTIYFGEGSWLTVV.

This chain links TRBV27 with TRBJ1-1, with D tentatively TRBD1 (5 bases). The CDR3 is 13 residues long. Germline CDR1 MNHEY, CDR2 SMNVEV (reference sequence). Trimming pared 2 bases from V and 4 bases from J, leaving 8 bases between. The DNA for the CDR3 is TGTGCCAGCAGTTTAGGGGGGAGCACTGAAGCTTTCTTT. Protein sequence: CASSLGGSTEAFF.

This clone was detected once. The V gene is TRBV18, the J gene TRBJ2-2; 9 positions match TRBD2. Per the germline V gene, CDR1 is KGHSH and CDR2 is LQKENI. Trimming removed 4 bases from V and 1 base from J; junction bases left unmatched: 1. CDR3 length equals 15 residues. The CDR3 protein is CASSRLAVNTGELFF. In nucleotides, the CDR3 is TGTGCCAGCTCACGACTAGCGGTGAACACCGGGGAGCTGTTTTTT.

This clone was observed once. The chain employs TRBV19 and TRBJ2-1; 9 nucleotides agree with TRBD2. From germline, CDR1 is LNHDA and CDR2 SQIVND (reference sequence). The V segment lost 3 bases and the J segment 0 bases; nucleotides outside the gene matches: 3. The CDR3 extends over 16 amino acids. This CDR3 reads CASSMVSGSSYNEQFF. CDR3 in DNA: TGTGCCAGTAGTATGGTTAGCGGGAGCTCCTACAATGAGCAGTTCTTC.

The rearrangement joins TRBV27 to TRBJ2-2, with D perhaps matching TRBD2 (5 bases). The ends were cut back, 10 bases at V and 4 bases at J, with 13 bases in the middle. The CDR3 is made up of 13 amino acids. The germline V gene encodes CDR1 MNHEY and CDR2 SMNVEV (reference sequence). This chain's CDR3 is CATRGFSTGELFF. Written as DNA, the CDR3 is TGTGCCACCCGAGGGTTTAGCACCGGGGAGCTGTTTTTT.